Listed below are T cell receptor beta chains from one sample, sequenced in a study of technical replicates of blood from a few donors. The table came from immunoSEQ multiplex PCR; TCRdb's copy has only in-frame clones and leaves some out. This sample has about 84,000 clones; roughly 97% occur once, and the top ten carry over 0.15%. Material: T cells isolated from PBMCs. These receptors were obtained from a human donor in good health. CDR3s include the opening cysteine and the closing phenylalanine or tryptophan. D genes are given only for firm matches. Some rows mark clone size as missing; the rest say once, few, many or name a class of expanded clone.

size	V	J	D	CDR3	DNA
-	TRBV4-1	TRBJ2-7	-	CASSPRLGSQLEQYF	TGCGCCAGCAGCCCTAGACTAGGGAGTCAGTTGGAGCAGTACTTC
-	TRBV18	TRBJ2-5	TRBD2	CASSPRLAGGQETQYF	TGTGCCAGCTCACCACGGCTAGCGGGAGGACAAGAGACCCAGTACTTC
-	TRBV28	TRBJ1-4	TRBD1	CASSSSRGWKSTNEKLFF	TGTGCCAGCAGTTCGAGCAGGGGGTGGAAGTCAACTAATGAAAAACTGTTTTTT
-	TRBV7-6	TRBJ2-7	-	CASSGLRGAGYEQYF	TGTGCCAGCAGCGGTTTACGGGGGGCGGGATACGAGCAGTACTTC
-	TRBV18	TRBJ1-4	TRBD1	CASSRDAQGAGEKLFF	TGTGCCAGCTCCCGCGACGCACAGGGGGCGGGAGAAAAACTGTTTTTT
-	TRBV10-3	TRBJ2-2	-	CAISESRGYTGELFF	TGTGCCATCAGTGAGTCCCGGGGGTACACCGGGGAGCTGTTTTTT
-	TRBV7-6	TRBJ2-6	-	CASSPFGGSGANVLTF	TGTGCCAGCAGCCCCTTTGGCGGCTCTGGGGCCAACGTCCTGACTTTC
-	TRBV4-1	TRBJ1-1	-	CASSQVRGEGTEAFF	TGCGCCAGCAGCCAAGTTCGGGGTGAAGGGACTGAAGCTTTCTTT
once	TRBV5-6	TRBJ2-1	TRBD2	CASSLAVAGEYEQFF	TGTGCCAGCAGCTTGGCGGTAGCGGGGGAGTATGAGCAGTTCTTC
-	TRBV6-4	TRBJ1-2	-	CASRSDSLGYGYTF	TGTGCCAGCAGATCGGACAGTCTGGGCTATGGCTACACCTTC
-	TRBV28	TRBJ2-1	TRBD2	CASTYSGRLYNEQFF	TGTGCCAGCACTTATAGCGGGAGGCTCTACAATGAGCAGTTCTTC
-	TRBV27	TRBJ1-4	TRBD1	CASSGWTGQNEKLFF	TGTGCCAGCAGTGGGTGGACAGGGCAAAATGAAAAACTGTTTTTT
-	TRBV11-2	TRBJ1-1	-	CASSLPGTEAFF	TGTGCCAGCAGCCTACCGGGCACTGAAGCTTTCTTT